A selection of T cell receptor beta chains follows, all from one sample in a study of T cells expressing NK-cell markers. TCRdb processed the 5' RACE reads again and assigns one entry to each CDR3 protein, with no DNA. This repertoire includes a few hundred thousand distinct CDR3 sequences. Sequenced input: blood T cells: a sorted CD56 or NKG2C T cell subset, CD4+ or CD8+ T cells, or bulk PBMC T cells (not recorded which). The receptors originated from a man aged 18 to 69 in good health. CDR3s include the opening cysteine and the closing phenylalanine or tryptophan.

j_gene: TRBJ2-3; v_gene: TRBV11-2; len: 20; CDR3aa: CASSAENSSGGSQYTDTQYF
j_gene: TRBJ2-7; v_gene: TRBV6-5; len: 16; CDR3aa: CASSYAPCSYPYEQYF
j_gene: TRBJ1-6; v_gene: TRBV5-1; len: 15; CDR3aa: CASSLERAGNSPLHF
j_gene: TRBJ2-1; v_gene: TRBV12-3/TRBV12-4; len: 12; CDR3aa: CASSPSGAEQFF
j_gene: TRBJ2-1; v_gene: TRBV12-5; len: 15; CDR3aa: CASTTWTVSYNEQFF
j_gene: TRBJ2-5; v_gene: TRBV29-1; len: 13; CDR3aa: CSVLDRSQETQYF
j_gene: TRBJ2-1; v_gene: TRBV7-2; len: 16; CDR3aa: CASRPTSGGATGEQFF
j_gene: TRBJ2-3; v_gene: TRBV27; len: 18; CDR3aa: CASSSSRLAGGLTDTQYF
j_gene: TRBJ2-4; v_gene: TRBV3-1; len: 15; CDR3aa: CASSYSLGGRNIQYF
j_gene: TRBJ2-7; v_gene: TRBV18; len: 14; CDR3aa: CASSRYLDRDEQYF
j_gene: TRBJ2-5; v_gene: TRBV27; len: 12; CDR3aa: CAVGGTLETQYF
j_gene: TRBJ2-5; v_gene: TRBV5-1; len: 18; CDR3aa: CASSFGFGAGGRQETQYF
j_gene: TRBJ1-5; v_gene: TRBV12-3/TRBV12-4; len: 14; CDR3aa: CASRGPQGGQPQHF
j_gene: TRBJ1-6; v_gene: TRBV19; len: 16; CDR3aa: CASTSIPAGRDSPLHF
j_gene: TRBJ2-1; v_gene: TRBV4-2; len: 19; CDR3aa: CASSQDLLTTSRSYNEQFF
j_gene: TRBJ1-2; v_gene: TRBV3-1; len: 16; CDR3aa: CASSQELRRRELGYTF
j_gene: TRBJ2-5; v_gene: TRBV6-5; len: 15; CDR3aa: CASSYSRQLRGAQYF
j_gene: TRBJ1-2; v_gene: TRBV6-2/TRBV6-3; len: 15; CDR3aa: CASSPRDRGNYGYTF
j_gene: TRBJ1-3; v_gene: TRBV2; len: 15; CDR3aa: CASSADIIAGNTIYF